This is a list of T cell receptor beta chains from one sample in a study of breast tumors, draining lymph nodes, adjacent tissues. TCRdb analysed the multiplex PCR reads with MiXCR anew, one entry per CDR3 protein. The sample has around 140,000 distinct CDR3 sequences, 30% to 35% seen once. Sequenced material: axillary lymph node tissue. These receptor sequences come from a female donor with breast cancer. Some clones in this sample may be carry-over from other donors' samples. Each CDR3 is given with its conserved first and last residue. Each record gives: D gene, clone size, V gene, J gene, CDR3 DNA, CDR3 protein. D genes are given only for firm matches. The size entry is marked missing in some rows and otherwise reads once, few, many or a size class.

D: NA
size: many
V: TRBV12-5
J: TRBJ1-5
DNA: TGTGCTAGACCCACGGGGGGGGATCAGCCCCAGCATTTT
CDR3: CARPTGGDQPQHF

D: TRBD1
size: NA
V: TRBV7-9
J: TRBJ1-6
DNA: TGTGCCAGCAGCTCTGGACAGGGTAGCTCCTATAATTCACCCCTCCACTTT
CDR3: CASSSGQGSSYNSPLHF

D: TRBD1
size: NA
V: TRBV5-6
J: TRBJ2-2
DNA: TGTGCCAGCAGCATTACAGGGGGTGGAAGGACCGGGGAGCTGTTTTTT
CDR3: CASSITGGGRTGELFF

D: NA
size: NA
V: TRBV6-5
J: TRBJ2-2
DNA: TGTGCCAGCAGTCACTCGGGCCTGAACACCGGGGAGCTGTTTTTT
CDR3: CASSHSGLNTGELFF

D: NA
size: many
V: TRBV10-2
J: TRBJ2-5
DNA: TGCGCCAGCAGTGAGAGGTCGGGGGGCCAGCGAGCTCAAGAGACCCAGTACTTC
CDR3: CASSERSGGQRAQETQYF

D: NA
size: many
V: TRBV6-5
J: TRBJ1-6
DNA: TGTGCCAGCAGTTACTTGGGGGCTTCACCCCTCCACTTT
CDR3: CASSYLGASPLHF

D: NA
size: NA
V: TRBV30
J: TRBJ2-2
DNA: TGTGCCTGGATAAGGGGATCGAACACCGGGGAGCTGTTTTTT
CDR3: CAWIRGSNTGELFF

D: NA
size: many
V: TRBV7-3
J: TRBJ2-1
DNA: TGTGCCAGCAGCTTAAGGGGGACACTCACCCACAATGAGCAGTTCTTC
CDR3: CASSLRGTLTHNEQFF

D: TRBD1
size: NA
V: TRBV11-2
J: TRBJ2-4
DNA: TGTGCCAGCAGCTCCGGACAGGGTACCCCCATTCAGTACTTC
CDR3: CASSSGQGTPIQYF

D: NA
size: many
V: TRBV29-1
J: TRBJ1-2
DNA: TGCAGCGTTGAAGTTTGGGACGGCGACTATGGCTACACCTTC
CDR3: CSVEVWDGDYGYTF

D: TRBD1
size: many
V: TRBV6-6
J: TRBJ1-2
DNA: TGTGCCAGCAGTTACAGGGACAGGTTAGGAGATGGCTACACCTTC
CDR3: CASSYRDRLGDGYTF

D: NA
size: many
V: TRBV12-3/TRBV12-4
J: TRBJ2-5
DNA: TGTGCCAGCAGTTTCCGGCCGGTGTACCAAGAGACCCAGTACTTC
CDR3: CASSFRPVYQETQYF

D: NA
size: NA
V: TRBV27
J: TRBJ2-3
DNA: TGTGCCAGCCGCGGACTGGAGGATACGCAGTATTTT
CDR3: CASRGLEDTQYF

D: TRBD2
size: NA
V: TRBV15
J: TRBJ2-7
DNA: TGTGCCACCAGCGGCGGGACTACCGAACCCTACGAGCAGTACTTC
CDR3: CATSGGTTEPYEQYF

D: TRBD1
size: many
V: TRBV20-1
J: TRBJ2-5
DNA: TGCAGTGCTAGAGAGATGGAGGGACAGGGCCAGACCCAGTACTTC
CDR3: CSAREMEGQGQTQYF

D: NA
size: many
V: TRBV18
J: TRBJ2-1
DNA: TGTGCCAGCTCACCACCGACTAACTCCGGGGAGCAGTTCTTC
CDR3: CASSPPTNSGEQFF

D: NA
size: NA
V: TRBV24-1
J: TRBJ1-6
DNA: TGTGCCACCAGTGATTCTTCCCTCCACTTT
CDR3: CATSDSSLHF

D: NA
size: NA
V: TRBV5-4
J: TRBJ2-2
DNA: TGTGCCAGCAGTTTGTCTGAAACCGGGGAGCTGGTTTTT
CDR3: CASSLSETGELVF

D: NA
size: many
V: TRBV18
J: TRBJ1-2
DNA: TGTGCCAGCTCACCAGGAGTAGACAGATACTATGGCTACACCTTC
CDR3: CASSPGVDRYYGYTF

D: NA
size: NA
V: TRBV20-1
J: TRBJ2-5
DNA: TGCAGTGCTAGACAGGGGAGTCAGTACTTC
CDR3: CSARQGSQYF

D: NA
size: few
V: TRBV28
J: TRBJ2-6
DNA: TGTGCCAGCCGCTCTGGGGCCAACGTCCTGACTTTC
CDR3: CASRSGANVLTF

D: NA
size: few
V: TRBV3-1
J: TRBJ1-4
DNA: TGTGCCAGCAGCCAAGCAGGTCTTTGGGGGTTGGCGGCCGGGGATGAAAAACTGTTTTTT
CDR3: CASSQAGLWGLAAGDEKLFF

D: NA
size: NA
V: TRBV6-6
J: TRBJ1-2
DNA: TGTGCCAGCAATTTAGGGGATGGCTACACCTTC
CDR3: CASNLGDGYTF

D: NA
size: many
V: TRBV25-1
J: TRBJ1-5
DNA: TGTGCCAGCAGTGGGGCAGGGGCTGGCAATCAGCCCCAGCATTTT
CDR3: CASSGAGAGNQPQHF

D: TRBD1
size: NA
V: TRBV5-6
J: TRBJ2-5
DNA: TGTGCCAGCAGCGCCGGACAGGGAGCGGAGACCCAGTACTTC
CDR3: CASSAGQGAETQYF

D: NA
size: NA
V: TRBV25-1
J: TRBJ1-5
DNA: TGTGCCAGCAGTGAATTATCGGGGTCGCCCCAGCATTTT
CDR3: CASSELSGSPQHF

D: NA
size: many
V: TRBV7-2
J: TRBJ2-7
DNA: TGTGCCAGCAGCTTGTTCTACGAGCAGTACTTC
CDR3: CASSLFYEQYF

D: TRBD2
size: many
V: TRBV11-2
J: TRBJ2-1
DNA: TGTGCCAGCAGCTTTGGGGGACTAGCGGGGGGGGGAAATGAGCAGTTCTTC
CDR3: CASSFGGLAGGGNEQFF

D: NA
size: NA
V: TRBV5-1
J: TRBJ1-1
DNA: TGCGCCAGCAGCTTGGACGGGTCGGAAGCTTTCTTT
CDR3: CASSLDGSEAFF

D: NA
size: many
V: TRBV3-1
J: TRBJ2-5
DNA: TGTGCCAGCAGCCAAGAACTCCACCAAGAGACCCAGTACTTC
CDR3: CASSQELHQETQYF

D: NA
size: many
V: TRBV7-9
J: TRBJ2-3
DNA: TGTGCCAGCAGCTTTCTTGGGGTCCCGGGGAGCTACTCAGATACGCAGTATTTT
CDR3: CASSFLGVPGSYSDTQYF

D: NA
size: few
V: TRBV10-2
J: TRBJ1-1
DNA: TGCGCCAGCAGATTCCAAGGGGACACTGAAGCTTTCTTT
CDR3: CASRFQGDTEAFF

D: TRBD1
size: few
V: TRBV7-9
J: TRBJ1-6
DNA: TGTGCCAGCAGCAAGGAACGCGAAGGACAGGGACACTATCATTCACCCCTCCACTTT
CDR3: CASSKEREGQGHYHSPLHF

D: TRBD2
size: NA
V: TRBV20-1
J: TRBJ2-3
DNA: TGCAGTGCTAGCGGGGGGGCCACAGATACGCAGTATTTT
CDR3: CSASGGATDTQYF

D: NA
size: many
V: TRBV6-1
J: TRBJ2-2
DNA: TGTGCCAGCAGTGAGGTCAGAGTCCCTAACACCGGGGAGCTGTTTTTT
CDR3: CASSEVRVPNTGELFF

D: TRBD1
size: many
V: TRBV12-3/TRBV12-4
J: TRBJ1-5
DNA: TGTGCCAGCAGTCGCACAGGGGGAGGGCAGCCCCAGCATTTT
CDR3: CASSRTGGGQPQHF

D: TRBD2
size: many
V: TRBV3-1
J: TRBJ2-2
DNA: TGTGCCAGCAGCTCATGGACTAGCGGAAACACCGGGGAGCTGTTTTTT
CDR3: CASSSWTSGNTGELFF

D: NA
size: NA
V: TRBV11-2
J: TRBJ2-7
DNA: TGTGCCAGCAGCTTAGGGGCCTCTAGCTCCTACGAGCAGTACTTC
CDR3: CASSLGASSSYEQYF

D: NA
size: many
V: TRBV6-5
J: TRBJ2-2
DNA: TGTGCCAGCAGTTACTCGATGTTCGGGGTTGGCGGGGAGCTGTTTTTT
CDR3: CASSYSMFGVGGELFF

D: NA
size: NA
V: TRBV12-3/TRBV12-4
J: TRBJ2-7
DNA: TGTGCCAGCAGTTCCCCAGGGAGGCCCAGCTACGAGCAGTACTTC
CDR3: CASSSPGRPSYEQYF

D: TRBD2
size: many
V: TRBV7-2
J: TRBJ2-1
DNA: TGTGCCAGCAGCTTAGAGATAGGGGCGGGAGCTTACAATGAGCAGTTCTTC
CDR3: CASSLEIGAGAYNEQFF

D: NA
size: NA
V: TRBV5-1
J: TRBJ1-6
DNA: TGTGCCAGCAGCTTGGTGGCGGAGAGCTCCTATAATTCACCCCTCCACTTT
CDR3: CASSLVAESSYNSPLHF

D: NA
size: NA
V: TRBV6-4
J: TRBJ2-7
DNA: TGTGCCAGCAGTGACGTCGGGATCTCCTACGAGCAGTACTTC
CDR3: CASSDVGISYEQYF

D: NA
size: many
V: TRBV19
J: TRBJ1-2
DNA: TGTGCCAGTAGGGAACAGGGATCTAACTATGGCTACACCTTC
CDR3: CASREQGSNYGYTF

D: NA
size: NA
V: TRBV2
J: TRBJ2-7
DNA: TGTGCCAGCACCCTCTCGGGCGAATCCTACGAGCAGTACTTC
CDR3: CASTLSGESYEQYF

D: TRBD2
size: NA
V: TRBV20-1
J: TRBJ2-7
DNA: TGCAGTGCTAGTCCCCCCTTGGGACTAGCGGGAACCTACGAGCAGTACTTC
CDR3: CSASPPLGLAGTYEQYF

D: TRBD1
size: NA
V: TRBV14
J: TRBJ1-6
DNA: TGTGCCAGCAGCTCCTATCCGGGCCAGGGGGCATATTCACCCCTCCACTTT
CDR3: CASSSYPGQGAYSPLHF

D: TRBD1
size: many
V: TRBV15
J: TRBJ1-2
DNA: TGTGCCACCAGCAGAGATCTGGGGGACAGGGGGCGAGATGGCTATGGCTACACCTTC
CDR3: CATSRDLGDRGRDGYGYTF

D: TRBD1
size: NA
V: TRBV28
J: TRBJ2-1
DNA: TGTGCCAGCAGTCCGCCGGGACAGGGGCGCCATGAGCAGTTCTTC
CDR3: CASSPPGQGRHEQFF

D: NA
size: NA
V: TRBV7-2
J: TRBJ1-5
DNA: TGTGCCAGCAGCCACAGGAGGGCCCCCAATCAGCCCCAGCATTTT
CDR3: CASSHRRAPNQPQHF

D: TRBD2
size: NA
V: TRBV5-1
J: TRBJ2-7
DNA: TGCGCCAGCAGCTTGGGGGACTACGAGCACTACTTT
CDR3: CASSLGDYEHYF

D: NA
size: many
V: TRBV20-1
J: TRBJ1-2
DNA: TGCAGTGCTAGAGCATCGGCAGGACTTTTTGGAGGCTACACCTTC
CDR3: CSARASAGLFGGYTF

D: TRBD1
size: NA
V: TRBV2
J: TRBJ2-1
DNA: TGTGCCAGCATGCTTAACAGGGGGGTCTCCTACAATGAGCAGTTCTTC
CDR3: CASMLNRGVSYNEQFF

D: TRBD1
size: few
V: TRBV27
J: TRBJ1-2
DNA: TGTGCCAGCAGTTTAACCCCGGGACAGGGGCACTATGGCTACACCTTC
CDR3: CASSLTPGQGHYGYTF